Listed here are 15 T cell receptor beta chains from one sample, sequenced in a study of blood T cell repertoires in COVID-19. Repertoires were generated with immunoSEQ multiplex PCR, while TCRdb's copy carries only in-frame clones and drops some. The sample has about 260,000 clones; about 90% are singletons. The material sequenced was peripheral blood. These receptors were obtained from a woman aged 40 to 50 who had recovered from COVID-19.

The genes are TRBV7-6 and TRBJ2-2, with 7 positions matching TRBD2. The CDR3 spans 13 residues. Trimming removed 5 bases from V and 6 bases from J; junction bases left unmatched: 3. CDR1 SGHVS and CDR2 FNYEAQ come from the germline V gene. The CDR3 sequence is CASSVSGPGELFF. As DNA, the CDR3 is TGTGCCAGCAGCGTTAGCGGGCCCGGGGAGCTGTTTTTT.

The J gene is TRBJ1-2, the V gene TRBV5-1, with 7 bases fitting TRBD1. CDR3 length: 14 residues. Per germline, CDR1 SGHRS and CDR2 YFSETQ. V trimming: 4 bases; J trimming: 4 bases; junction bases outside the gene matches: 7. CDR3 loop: CASSPTGEVYGYTF. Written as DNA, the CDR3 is TGCGCCAGCAGCCCCACAGGGGAGGTCTATGGCTACACCTTC.

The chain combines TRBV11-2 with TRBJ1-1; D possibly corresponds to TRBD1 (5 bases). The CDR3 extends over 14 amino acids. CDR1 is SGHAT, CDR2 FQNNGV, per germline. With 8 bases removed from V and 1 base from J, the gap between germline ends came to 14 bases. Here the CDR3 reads CASGAPGGNTEAFF. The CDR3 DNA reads TGTGCCAGCGGCGCGCCGGGGGGGAACACTGAAGCTTTCTTT.

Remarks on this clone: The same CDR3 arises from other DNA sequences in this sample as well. The CDR3 DNA follows: TGCGCCAGCAGCGCGACAGGGAGCACAGATACGCAGTATTTT. Translating it yields CASSATGSTDTQYF. The rearrangement joins TRBV5-1 to TRBJ2-3; TRBD1 matches at 7 bases. The junction had 2 bases not matched to a gene; V was cut back by 4 bases and J by 0 bases. Germline V gene data show CDR1 as SGHRS and CDR2 as YFSETQ. This CDR3 contains 14 residues.

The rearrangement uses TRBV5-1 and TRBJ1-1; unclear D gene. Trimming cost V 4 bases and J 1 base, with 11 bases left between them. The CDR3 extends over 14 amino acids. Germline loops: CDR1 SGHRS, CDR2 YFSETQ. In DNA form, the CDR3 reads TGCGCCAGCAGCGCCCGGTCCCAGAACACTGAAGCTTTCTTT. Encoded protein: CASSARSQNTEAFF.

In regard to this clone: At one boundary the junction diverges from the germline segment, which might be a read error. The CDR3 loop is CATSEAWEDTQYF. The CDR3 bases are TGCGCCACCAGCGAGGCCTGGGAGGATACGCAGTATTTT. The gene calls are TRBV5-1 and TRBJ2-3, with D perhaps TRBD2 (5 bases). There are 13 residues in the CDR3. Germline assignment: CDR1 SGHRS and CDR2 YFSETQ.

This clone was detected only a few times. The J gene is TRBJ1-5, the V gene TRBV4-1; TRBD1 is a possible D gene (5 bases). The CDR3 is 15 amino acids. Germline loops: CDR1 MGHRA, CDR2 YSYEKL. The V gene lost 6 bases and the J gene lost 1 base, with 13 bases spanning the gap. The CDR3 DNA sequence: TGCGCCAGCAGTCAAATTCAGGGCAGCAATCAGCCCCAGCATTTT. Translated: CASSQIQGSNQPQHF.

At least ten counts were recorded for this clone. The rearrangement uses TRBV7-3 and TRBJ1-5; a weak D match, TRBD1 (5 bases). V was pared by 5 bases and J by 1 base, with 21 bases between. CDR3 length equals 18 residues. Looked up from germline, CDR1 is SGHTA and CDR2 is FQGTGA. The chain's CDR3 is CASSPVLDGGGSNQPQHF. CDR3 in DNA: TGTGCCAGCAGCCCCGTGCTCGACGGGGGAGGGAGCAATCAGCCCCAGCATTTT.

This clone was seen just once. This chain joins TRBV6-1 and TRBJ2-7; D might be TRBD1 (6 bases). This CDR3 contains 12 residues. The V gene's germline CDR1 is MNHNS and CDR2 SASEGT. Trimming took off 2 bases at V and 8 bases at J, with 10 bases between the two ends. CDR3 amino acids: CASSEMRGKQYF. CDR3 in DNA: TGTGCCAGCAGTGAAATGAGGGGGAAGCAGTACTTC.

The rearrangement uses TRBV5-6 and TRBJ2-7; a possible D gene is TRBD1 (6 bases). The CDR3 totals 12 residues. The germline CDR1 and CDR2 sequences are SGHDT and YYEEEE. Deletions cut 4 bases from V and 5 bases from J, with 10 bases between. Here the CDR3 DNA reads TGTGCCAGCAGCGATCACAGGGACGAGCAGTACTTC. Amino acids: CASSDHRDEQYF.

The CDR3 is CASSPYAAGRNEQYF. The DNA of the CDR3 is TGTGCCAGCTCACCATATGCAGCCGGGAGGAACGAGCAGTACTTC. The chain couples TRBV18 to TRBJ2-7; 7 bases align to TRBD2. V dropped 2 bases and J dropped 5; count of bases not matched to a gene: 9. CDR1 is KGHSH and CDR2 is LQKENI in the germline V gene. The CDR3 loop spans 15 amino acids.

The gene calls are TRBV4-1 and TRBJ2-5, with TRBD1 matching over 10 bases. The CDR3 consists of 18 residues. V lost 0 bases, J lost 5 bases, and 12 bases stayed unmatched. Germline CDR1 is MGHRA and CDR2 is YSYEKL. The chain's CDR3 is CASSQDVPRQGAGETQYF. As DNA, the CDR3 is TGCGCCAGCAGCCAAGATGTCCCCAGACAGGGGGCCGGGGAGACCCAGTACTTC.

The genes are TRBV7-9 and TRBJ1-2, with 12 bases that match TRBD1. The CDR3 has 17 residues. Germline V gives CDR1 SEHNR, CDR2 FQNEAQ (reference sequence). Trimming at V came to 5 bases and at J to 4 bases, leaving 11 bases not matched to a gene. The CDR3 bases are TGTGCCAGCAGCCCTTCCGGGACAGGGGGCGAGGGCTATGGCTACACCTTC. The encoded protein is CASSPSGTGGEGYGYTF.

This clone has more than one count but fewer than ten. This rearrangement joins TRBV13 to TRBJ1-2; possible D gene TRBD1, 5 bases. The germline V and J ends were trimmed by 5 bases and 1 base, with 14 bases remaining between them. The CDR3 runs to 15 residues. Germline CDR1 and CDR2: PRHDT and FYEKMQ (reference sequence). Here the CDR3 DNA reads TGTGCCAGCAGCCCGGGGGAGACCATTAACTATGGCTACACCTTC. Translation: CASSPGETINYGYTF.

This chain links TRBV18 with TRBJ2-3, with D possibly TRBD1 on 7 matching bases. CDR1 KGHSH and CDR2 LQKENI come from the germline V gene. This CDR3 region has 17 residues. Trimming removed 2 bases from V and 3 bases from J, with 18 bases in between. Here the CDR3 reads CASSPEQLSGGTDTQYF. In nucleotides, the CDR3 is TGTGCCAGCTCACCAGAACAGTTGTCAGGGGGGACAGATACGCAGTATTTT.